This T cell receptor beta chain was captured by sequencing in a study of T-cell memory formation after mild COVID-19. Overall study findings and caveats: Later expanders leaned toward CD4+, whereas clones contracting from day 15 to 85 were balanced CD4/CD8. Mainly in CM and EM were contracting CD4+ clones; CD8+ were in EMRA.

This clonotype was observed a few times. Its antigen is still unknown. There are 16 residues in the CDR3. V dropped 5 bases and J dropped 8; count of bases not matched to a gene: 15. Germline V lookup: CDR1 LGHNA, CDR2 YNFKEQ. It was 5'RACE with constant-segment primers that produced the TCR alpha and TCR beta cDNA libraries, which carried sample barcodes and UMIs. TCRdb called the 5' RACE reads again in MiXCR, with one record for every CDR3 protein. Here the sample spans over 350,000 distinct CDR3 sequences, roughly 15% being singletons. This receptor was identified in a man between 18 and 29 years old who had mild COVID-19 (a few samples of this study predate the infection). Cell type and time point are not known. V gene TRBV4-2 combines with J gene TRBJ2-1, with TRBD1 matching 7 bases. Sample: PBMCs or a T cell subset sorted from them (not recorded which). The CDR3 sequence: CASSGGIGDRKDEQFF. The DNA for the CDR3 is TGTGCCAGCAGCGGAGGTATTGGGGACAGAAAGGATGAGCAGTTCTTC.